This entry features one T cell receptor (beta chain) sequence. Antigen specificity is unknown. This sample was taken from a study of shared clonotypes between healthy human individuals. Overall study results and limits: A limitation of the genetic and exposure-history diversity represented arose from few donors.

Germline CDR1 reads LNHNV; CDR2 reads YYDKDF (reference sequence). J lost 10 bases, V lost 6 bases, and 7 bases had no gene match. This CDR3 is built from 13 residues. Replicate PCRs run on sorted subsets employed approximately 200 ng DNA, 25,000 to 35,000 T cell genomes. Profiled with immunoSEQ multiplex PCR; TCRdb holds only in-frame clones, not every one. The sample lists approximately 2.3 million clones, approximately 93% occurring once. The chain employs TRBV15 and TRBJ2-1; 9 nucleotides agree with TRBD2. The receptor comes from a man aged 18 to 29 in good health. Some clones in this sample may be carry-over from other donors' samples. The sample comprised naive CD4+ T cells from PBMCs. The subset is: CD45RA+ positively selected. CDR3 region: CATRWTSDGEQFF. The CDR3 region has the DNA TGTGCCACCAGGTGGACTAGCGACGGCGAGCAGTTCTTC.